These 30 T cell receptor beta chains share one sample of origin, sequenced in a study of shared clonotypes between healthy human individuals. Profiling relied on immunoSEQ multiplex PCR, and the TCRdb table lists in-frame clones only, not all of them. This table holds about 770,000 clones, around 70% found once. The sample comprised memory CD4+ T cells sorted from blood. The sample's subset: CD45RA-negative fraction. The receptor set was obtained from a woman aged 30 to 39 in good health.

The chain combines TRBV19 with TRBJ2-7; tentatively, D is TRBD1 or TRBD2 (5 bases each). Germline CDR1 LNHDA, CDR2 SQIVND (reference sequence). This CDR3 has 14 amino acids. Trimming shortened V by 4 bases and J by 5 bases, and 15 bases separated the two germline ends. The CDR3 bases are TGTGCCAGTAGTACCCCCACGGGGACCCACGAGCAGTACTTC. Translated, it gives CASSTPTGTHEQYF.

The chain couples TRBV9 to TRBJ2-2; D is ambiguous. Trimming cost V 4 bases and J 0 bases, with 13 bases left between them. Germline assignment: CDR1 SGDLS and CDR2 YYNGEE. The CDR3 spans 16 residues. Here the CDR3 DNA reads TGTGCCAGCAGCCCCCGGACGGCTGCGAACACCGGGGAGCTGTTTTTT. The encoded protein is CASSPRTAANTGELFF.

This clone turned up a few times. One base away lies a much larger clone, so this may be a sequencing read error. The rearrangement joins TRBV7-2 to TRBJ1-2; 9 bases match TRBD1. Trimming took 6 bases from V and 4 from J; bases not matched to a gene: 3. Germline V CDR1 and CDR2: SGHTA, FQGNSA. CDR3 length: 13 amino acids. In nucleotides, the CDR3 is TGTGCCAGCAGACCGACAGGGGGCTATGGCTACACCTTC. Encoded protein: CASRPTGGYGYTF.

A word on this clone: Other DNA sequences in this specimen translate into the identical CDR3. This sequence joins TRBV11-2 and TRBJ2-1, with D hard to call. V dropped 1 base and J dropped 3 bases, with 4 bases sitting between them. Per germline, CDR1 SGHAT and CDR2 FQNNGV. This CDR3 contains 13 residues. The CDR3 region is CASSLGVYNEQFF. The CDR3 coding sequence is TGTGCCAGCAGCTTAGGAGTCTACAATGAGCAGTTCTTC.

The chain combines TRBV5-1 with TRBJ1-2; the D gene is possibly TRBD1 (6 bases). In germline, CDR1 is SGHRS, CDR2 YFSETQ. The germline V and J ends were trimmed by 4 bases and 3 bases, with 13 bases remaining between them. CDR3 length: 14 amino acids. CDR3 DNA: TGCGCCAGCAGCACCAGGGGACTCGACTATGGCTACACCTTC. Translated, it gives CASSTRGLDYGYTF.

The chain carries TRBV9 and TRBJ2-3; 7 bases match TRBD1. The junction had 11 bases not matched to a gene; V was cut back by 4 bases and J by 3 bases. Germline V gives CDR1 SGDLS, CDR2 YYNGEE. The CDR3 has 16 residues. The CDR3 here is CASSPSPGTETDTQYF. DNA for the CDR3: TGTGCCAGCAGCCCGAGTCCCGGGACAGAGACAGATACGCAGTATTTT.

The table lists this clone with a few counts. CDR3 sequence reads: CASRPGSGETQYF. CDR3 bases: TGTGCCAGCCGTCCGGGTTCCGGGGAGACCCAGTACTTC. This chain joins TRBV28 and TRBJ2-5; no clear D. V lost 8 bases, J lost 5 bases, and 15 bases lay in between. Germline V gene lookup returns CDR1 MDHEN and CDR2 SYDVKM. CDR3 length equals 13 residues.

The chain combines TRBV14 with TRBJ1-4; no reliable D call. CDR3 length: 15 amino acids. CDR1 and CDR2 (germline): SGHDN, FVKESK. The V gene lost 2 bases and the J gene lost 3 bases, with 10 bases spanning the gap. The CDR3 reads CASSQRQRANEKLFF. In DNA, the CDR3 is TGTGCCAGCAGCCAAAGACAAAGGGCTAATGAAAAACTGTTTTTT.

The chain recombines TRBV5-8 with TRBJ2-4, with 11 bases matching TRBD2. Looked up from germline, CDR1 is SGHTS and CDR2 is YDEGEE. The junction had 8 bases not matched to a gene; V was cut back by 4 bases and J by 8 bases. The CDR3 spans 15 residues. As DNA, the CDR3 is TGTGCCAGCAGCCGCGCTAGCGGGAGGTTTGACATTCAGTACTTC. Residues: CASSRASGRFDIQYF.

The V and J genes are TRBV11-2 and TRBJ2-3; TRBD2 aligns across 7 bases. V gave up 7 bases and J gave up 6 bases; unmatched junction bases: 4. The CDR3 has 12 amino acids. Germline CDR1 and CDR2: SGHAT and FQNNGV. The CDR3 DNA is TGTGCCAGCACCCGGGAGGCTGATACGCAGTATTTT. As protein: CASTREADTQYF.

This CDR3 is CASSLTSVGSYEQYF. CDR3 sequence (DNA): TGCGCCAGCAGTCTGACTAGCGTTGGCTCCTACGAGCAGTACTTC. The V and J genes are TRBV10-1 and TRBJ2-7, with 8 positions matching TRBD2. Germline trimming cut 5 bases from V and 0 bases from J; bases unmatched to any gene: 6. The CDR3 is 15 amino acids. CDR1 WNHNN and CDR2 SYGVQD come from the germline V gene (reference sequence).

The chain combines TRBV30 with TRBJ1-1; perhaps TRBD1 as D (5 bases). This CDR3 is 11 amino acids long. V lost 2 bases to trimming and J lost 8 bases, with 9 bases between them. Germline loops: CDR1 GTSNPN, CDR2 SVGIG (reference sequence). The CDR3 sequence: CAWSTRTEAFF. DNA of the CDR3: TGTGCCTGGAGTACCAGGACAGAAGCTTTCTTT.

This clone was seen only once. The chain recombines TRBV28 with TRBJ1-3, with D possibly TRBD1 on 6 matching bases. CDR3 length: 14 amino acids. V lost 6 bases and J 3 bases, leaving 12 bases between the germline ends. Germline loops: CDR1 MDHEN, CDR2 SYDVKM. The CDR3 nucleotides read TGTGCCAGCAGAAGACAGGCGGGTGGAAACACCATATATTTT. It translates to CASRRQAGGNTIYF. The full variable domain, in which reference TRBV28 and TRBJ1-3 provide the parts outside the CDR3, is DVKVTQSSRYLVKRTGEKVFLECVQDMDHENMFWYRQDPGLGLRLIYFSYDVKMKEKGDIPEGYSVSREKKERFSLILESASTNQTSMYLCASRRQAGGNTIYFGEGSWLTVV.

There are a few counts of this clone. The chain links TRBV5-8 to TRBJ1-2; no clear D gene. Germline lookup yields CDR1 SGHTS and CDR2 YDEGEE. This CDR3 has 12 amino acids. The germline V and J ends were trimmed by 4 bases and 4 bases, with 8 bases remaining between them. DNA for the CDR3: TGTGCCAGCAGCACTCGGGGCTATGGCTACACCTTC. Residues: CASSTRGYGYTF.

The chain has TRBV5-6 and TRBJ1-1, with 11 bases that match TRBD1. J was trimmed by 0 bases and V by 3 bases; bases with no gene match: 4. The germline CDR1 and CDR2 sequences are SGHDT and YYEEEE. There are 16 residues in the CDR3. CDR3 sequence: CASSWLDRGLNTEAFF. In DNA form, the CDR3 reads TGTGCCAGCAGCTGGTTGGACAGGGGGCTGAACACTGAAGCTTTCTTT.

V gene TRBV2 combines with J gene TRBJ2-3; 7 bases align to TRBD2. CDR3 length: 15 residues. The V segment lost 6 bases and the J segment 2 bases; nucleotides outside the gene matches: 8. The germline CDR1 and CDR2 sequences are SNHLY and FYNNEI. The CDR3 region has the DNA TGTGCCAGCAGGAAACTAGCGTCCTACACAGATACGCAGTATTTT. Translating gives CASRKLASYTDTQYF.

This clone was seen more than once but under ten times. Different DNA sequences within this sample yield the same CDR3. The rearrangement links TRBV5-1 to TRBJ2-3, with D perhaps TRBD1 (5 bases). V was cut by 0 bases and J by 3 bases, with 8 bases left in between. The germline V gene has CDR1 SGHRS and CDR2 YFSETQ. The CDR3 is made up of 14 amino acids. CDR3 region: CASSLGGATDTQYF. CDR3 bases: TGCGCCAGCAGCTTGGGTGGGGCGACAGATACGCAGTATTTT.

This rearrangement joins TRBV28 to TRBJ1-2, with a tentative D call TRBD1 (6 bases). This CDR3 is built from 14 residues. Germline values: CDR1 MDHEN, CDR2 SYDVKM. With 10 bases removed from V and 2 bases from J, the gap between germline ends came to 17 bases. In DNA form, the CDR3 reads TGTGCCACCTCACGGGGGGGCGACAACTATGGCTACACCTTC. This codes for CATSRGGDNYGYTF.

This clone was observed a handful of times. The chain joins TRBV29-1 to TRBJ2-5; 8 bases fit TRBD2. Per the germline V gene, CDR1 is SQVTM and CDR2 is ANQGSEA. CDR3 length: 12 amino acids. The ends lost 4 bases at V and 7 bases at J; junction bases unmatched: 5. The CDR3 loop is CSVVSGSGTQYF. In DNA form, the CDR3 reads TGCAGCGTTGTAAGCGGGAGTGGGACCCAGTACTTC.

This chain connects TRBV18 to TRBJ2-7, with D hard to call. V gave up 4 bases and J gave up 1 base, with 11 bases separating them. The CDR3 spans 14 residues. Germline values: CDR1 KGHSH, CDR2 LQKENI. The CDR3 protein is CASSQALGSYEQYF. The CDR3 coding sequence is TGTGCCAGCTCACAAGCTTTGGGGTCCTACGAGCAGTACTTC.

The CDR3 nucleotides are TGTGCCAGCTGCGGACTAGCGGGAGTTAACATTCAGTACTTC. Translating gives CASCGLAGVNIQYF. The chain is built from TRBV2 and TRBJ2-4, with 13 bases identical to TRBD2. V dropped 8 bases and J dropped 7; count of bases not matched to a gene: 5. The CDR3 has 14 residues. From germline, CDR1 is SNHLY and CDR2 FYNNEI.

V and J are TRBV4-2 and TRBJ1-2; no definite D call. With 4 bases removed from V and 2 bases from J, the gap between germline ends came to 11 bases. CDR1 and CDR2 from the germline V gene are LGHNA and YNFKEQ. The CDR3 loop spans 14 amino acids. CDR3 sequence: CASSPDGGNYGYTF. The CDR3 bases are TGTGCCAGCAGCCCAGACGGCGGGAACTATGGCTACACCTTC.

In its sample, this clone was seen a few times. The rearrangement joins TRBV5-8 to TRBJ2-1; 8 bases are shared with TRBD2. The junction had 8 bases not matched to a gene; V was cut back by 4 bases and J by 8 bases. CDR1 and CDR2 (germline): SGHTS, YDEGEE. The CDR3 sequence is 14 residues long. CDR3 sequence reads: CASSPWSGRDEQFF. The CDR3 nucleotides are TGTGCCAGCAGCCCTTGGTCCGGGAGGGATGAGCAGTTCTTC.

V is TRBV2 and J is TRBJ2-5, with 8 bases fitting TRBD2. The ends lost 3 bases at V and 7 bases at J; junction bases unmatched: 7. The CDR3 loop spans 14 amino acids. The germline gives CDR1 SNHLY, CDR2 FYNNEI. The CDR3 DNA reads as TGTGCCAGCAGTGAGGCTAGCGGGCTAGGGACCCAGTACTTC. It yields the protein CASSEASGLGTQYF.

The chain is built from TRBV21-1 and TRBJ1-3; TRBD1 reflects the table's D call only, with no check against the DNA. TRBV21-1 corresponds to a pseudogene. This CDR3 is built from 20 residues. CDR3 sequence reads: CASRPALGAPVGLSGNTIYF. The CDR3 coding sequence is TGTGCCAGCAGGCCGGCTTTGGGGGCCCCGGTAGGTCTTTCTGGAAACACCATATATTTT.

As to this clone: A much more abundant neighbour one base away suggests this may be a read error. This chain's CDR3 is CASSFSSGSSYEQYF. CDR3 DNA: TGTGCCAGCAGCTTTTCTAGCGGGAGCTCCTACGAGCAGTACTTC. The chain is built from TRBV5-4 and TRBJ2-7; 10 bases line up with TRBD2. The germline CDR1 and CDR2 sequences are SGHNT and YYREEE (reference sequence). The J segment lost 0 bases and the V segment lost 2 bases, leaving 2 bases of the junction unmatched. The CDR3 runs to 15 residues.

The chain combines TRBV5-1 with TRBJ1-2; D may be TRBD1 (5 bases). CDR1 and CDR2 from the germline V gene are SGHRS and YFSETQ. This CDR3 is 15 amino acids long. Between the trimmed V and J ends, which lost 4 bases and 3 bases, there was a span of 16 bases. In nucleotides, the CDR3 is TGCGCCAGCAGCCCAGGGTGGTCTCTCGACTATGGCTACACCTTC. The encoded protein is CASSPGWSLDYGYTF.

The chain combines TRBV20-1 with TRBJ2-1; D is unclear. There are 11 residues in the CDR3. Germline V gives CDR1 DFQATT, CDR2 SNEGSKA (reference sequence). The ends were cut back, 1 base at V and 12 bases at J, with 10 bases in the middle. DNA of the CDR3: TGCAGTGCTAGAGCCAGCTCCGGGCAGTTCTTC. It specifies CSARASSGQFF.

The rearrangement links TRBV6-5 to TRBJ2-1; TRBD2 matches 7 bases. The V segment lost 6 bases and the J segment 3 bases; nucleotides outside the gene matches: 8. This CDR3 comprises 15 residues. CDR1 and CDR2 (germline): MNHEY, SVGAGI. CDR3 sequence reads: CASSPGTNFYNEQFF. For the CDR3, the DNA is TGTGCCAGCAGCCCCGGGACTAACTTCTACAATGAGCAGTTCTTC.

The chain combines TRBV4-2 with TRBJ2-7; TRBD1 agrees at 7 bases. The germline CDR1 and CDR2 sequences are LGHNA and YNFKEQ. The length of the CDR3 is 16 residues. The junction had 9 bases not matched to a gene; V was cut back by 1 base and J by 3 bases. The DNA of the CDR3 is TGTGCCAGCAGCCAAGGGGGACAGCAAAGCCTCTACGAGCAGTACTTC. It codes for CASSQGGQQSLYEQYF.